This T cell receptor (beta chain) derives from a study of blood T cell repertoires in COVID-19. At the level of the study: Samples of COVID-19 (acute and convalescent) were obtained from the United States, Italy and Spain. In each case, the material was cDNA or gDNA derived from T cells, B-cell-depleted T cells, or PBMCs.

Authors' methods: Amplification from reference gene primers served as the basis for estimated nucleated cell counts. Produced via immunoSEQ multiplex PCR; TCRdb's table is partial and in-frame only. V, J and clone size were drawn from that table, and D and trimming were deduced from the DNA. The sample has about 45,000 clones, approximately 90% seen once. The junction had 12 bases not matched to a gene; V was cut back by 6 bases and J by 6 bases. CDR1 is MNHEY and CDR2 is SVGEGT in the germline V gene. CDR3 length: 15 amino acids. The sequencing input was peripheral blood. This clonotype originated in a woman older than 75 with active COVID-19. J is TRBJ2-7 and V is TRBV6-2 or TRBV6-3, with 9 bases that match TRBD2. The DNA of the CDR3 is TGTGCCAGCAGCACCACCCGCGCGGGGGGGGGCGAGCAGTACTTC. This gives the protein CASSTTRAGGGEQYF.